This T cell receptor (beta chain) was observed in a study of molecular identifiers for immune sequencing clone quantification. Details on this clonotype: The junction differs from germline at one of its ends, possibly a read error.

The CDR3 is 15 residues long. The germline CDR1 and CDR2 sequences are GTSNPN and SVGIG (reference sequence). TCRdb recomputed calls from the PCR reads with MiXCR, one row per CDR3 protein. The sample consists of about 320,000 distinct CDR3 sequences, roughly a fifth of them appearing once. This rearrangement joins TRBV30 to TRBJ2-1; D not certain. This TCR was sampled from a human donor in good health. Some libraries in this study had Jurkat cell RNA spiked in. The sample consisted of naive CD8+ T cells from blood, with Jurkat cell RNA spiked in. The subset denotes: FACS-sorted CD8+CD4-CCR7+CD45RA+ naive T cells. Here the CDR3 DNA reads TGTGCCTGGAGTTACGCGGCCATAACTAAACCTGAGCGGTTCTTC. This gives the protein CAWSYAAITKPERFF.